The clone carrying this T cell receptor beta chain was counted a few times. 13 Jbeta primers and 60 Vbeta primers were used for the PCR. Some clones are missing from TCRdb's copy, which holds only in-frame ones; the method was immunoSEQ multiplex PCR. The top ten hold about 1.6% of the sample, which has roughly 170,000 clones, roughly four fifths seen once. The sample comes from a study of cytomegalovirus exposure and HLA in healthy donors. The germline CDR1 and CDR2 sequences are SGHRS and YFSETQ. The length of the CDR3 is 13 residues. With 4 bases removed from V and 7 bases from J, the gap between germline ends came to 14 bases.

The sequencing sample was made of PBMCs. The TCR comes from a man aged 50 to 59 in good health and CMV-seronegative. The chain couples TRBV5-1 to TRBJ1-1; D is ambiguous. The CDR3 DNA follows: TGCGCCAGCAGCCCCGGCGGCGCGAATGAAGCTTTCTTT. Amino acid sequence: CASSPGGANEAFF.